This T cell receptor (beta chain) appears in the sequencing data of a study of OX40 agonist ivuxolimab in advanced cancers. Study findings and constraints: In general, CD8+ T cells held more expanded clones than CD4+ did, on average.

Measured with immunoSEQ multiplex PCR; TCRdb has only the in-frame clones, and not every one. The sample has roughly 26,000 clones; roughly 90% are singletons. CDR3 size: 13 residues. Germline-derived CDR1 and CDR2 are GTSNPN and SVGIG (reference sequence). Trimming removed 5 bases from V and 1 base from J; junction bases left unmatched: 3. If patients had autoimmune disease history or systemic immunosuppression, they were excluded. On this clone: Its cognate antigen is unknown.

Material: CD4+ or CD8+ T cells sorted from blood, obtained in a trial of the OX40 agonist ivuxolimab. V and J are TRBV30 and TRBJ2-5; the match to TRBD1 covers 8 bases. The receptor's source is an adult with an advanced solid tumor such as melanoma, head and neck, liver or kidney cancer. The CDR3 loop is CAWLGTGQETQYF. For the CDR3, the DNA is TGTGCCTGGCTGGGGACAGGCCAAGAGACCCAGTACTTC.